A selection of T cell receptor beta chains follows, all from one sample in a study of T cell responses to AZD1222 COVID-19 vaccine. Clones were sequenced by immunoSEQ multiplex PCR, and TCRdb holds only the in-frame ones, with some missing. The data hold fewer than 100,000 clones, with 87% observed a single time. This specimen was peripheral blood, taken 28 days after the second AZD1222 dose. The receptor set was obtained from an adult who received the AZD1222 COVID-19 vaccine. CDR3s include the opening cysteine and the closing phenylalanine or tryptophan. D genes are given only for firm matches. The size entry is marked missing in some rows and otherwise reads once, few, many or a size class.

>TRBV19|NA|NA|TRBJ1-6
CASTRTETPTAYSPLHF
TGTGCCAGTACACGGACAGAAACCCCTACCGCCTATTCACCCCTCCACTTT
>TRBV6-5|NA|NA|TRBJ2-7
CASSYKGILYEQYF
TGTGCCAGCAGTTACAAGGGAATCCTCTACGAGCAGTACTTC
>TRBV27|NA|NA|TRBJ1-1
CASSLGGPSTEAFF
TGTGCCAGCAGTTTGGGGGGCCCCAGCACTGAAGCTTTCTTT
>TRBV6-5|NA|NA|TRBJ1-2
CASSYSIGGNYGYTF
TGTGCCAGCAGTTACTCGATAGGAGGCAACTATGGCTACACCTTC
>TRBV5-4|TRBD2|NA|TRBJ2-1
CASSRGRGGASSYNEQFF
TGTGCCAGCAGCCGGGGGCGCGGGGGGGCGTCATCCTACAATGAGCAGTTCTTC
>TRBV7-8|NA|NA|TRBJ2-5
CASSLRRYQETQYF
TGTGCCAGCAGCTTACGACGGTACCAAGAGACCCAGTACTTC
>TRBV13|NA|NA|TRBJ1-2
CASKQGSNYGYTF
TGTGCCTCCAAACAGGGATCCAACTATGGCTACACCTTC
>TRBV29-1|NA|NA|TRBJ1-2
CSVRSGAHGYTF
TGCAGCGTTCGCTCAGGGGCCCATGGCTACACCTTC
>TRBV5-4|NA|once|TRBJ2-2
CASSLSKAGRTGELFF
TGTGCCAGCAGCTTGTCGAAGGCAGGGCGAACCGGGGAGCTGTTTTTT
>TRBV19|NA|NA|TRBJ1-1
CASSLLGALRWDF
TGTGCCAGTAGTCTTCTGGGGGCCCTGAGATGGGACTTT
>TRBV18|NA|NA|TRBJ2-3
CASSPRGADTQYF
TGTGCCAGCTCTCCACGGGGAGCAGATACGCAGTATTTT
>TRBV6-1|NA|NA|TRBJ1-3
CASSEAFFRQTYGNTIYF
TGTGCCAGCAGTGAAGCATTTTTCCGACAGACTTATGGAAACACCATATATTTT
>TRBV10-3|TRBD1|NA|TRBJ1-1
CAISDSGQGATEAFF
TGTGCCATCAGTGACTCGGGACAGGGAGCCACTGAAGCTTTCTTT
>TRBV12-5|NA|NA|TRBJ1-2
CASGLGGPESGYTF
TGTGCTAGTGGTTTGGGGGGCCCAGAAAGTGGCTACACCTTC
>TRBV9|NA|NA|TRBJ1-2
CASSVEGGRTHGYTF
TGTGCCAGCAGCGTAGAGGGAGGGAGAACTCATGGCTACACCTTC
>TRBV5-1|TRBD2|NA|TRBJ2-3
CASSLGTSGGEDTQYF
TGCGCCAGCAGCTTAGGGACTAGCGGGGGGGAAGATACGCAGTATTTT
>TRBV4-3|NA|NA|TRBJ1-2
CASSQDGGFGYTF
TGCGCCAGCAGCCAAGATGGTGGGTTTGGCTACACCTTC
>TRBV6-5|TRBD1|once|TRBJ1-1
CASRPTGGPEAFF
TGTGCCAGCAGGCCGACAGGGGGCCCTGAAGCTTTCTTT
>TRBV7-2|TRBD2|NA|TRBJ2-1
CASSLVDRTSGGKNEQFF
TGTGCCAGCAGCTTAGTGGATAGGACTAGCGGGGGAAAAAATGAGCAGTTCTTC
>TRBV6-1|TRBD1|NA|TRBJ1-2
CASSRTGDYGYTF
TGTGCCAGCAGTAGAACAGGGGACTATGGCTACACCTTC
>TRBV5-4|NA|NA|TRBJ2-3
CASSLEQPTDTQYF
TGTGCCAGCAGCTTGGAGCAGCCTACAGATACGCAGTATTTT
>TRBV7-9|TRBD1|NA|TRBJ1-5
CASSPWNQGAPNQPQHF
TGTGCCAGCAGCCCTTGGAACCAGGGGGCCCCCAATCAGCCCCAGCATTTT
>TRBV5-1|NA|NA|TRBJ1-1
CASSSGMNTEAFF
TGCGCCAGCAGCTCGGGGATGAACACTGAAGCTTTCTTT
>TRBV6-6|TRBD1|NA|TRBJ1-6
CASIPDRDNSPLHF
TGTGCCAGCATTCCGGACAGGGATAATTCACCCCTCCACTTT
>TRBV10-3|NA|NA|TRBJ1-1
CAISESARKGPEAFF
TGTGCCATCAGTGAGTCAGCCAGGAAAGGCCCTGAAGCTTTCTTT
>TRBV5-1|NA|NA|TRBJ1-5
CASSPDSSNQPQHF
TGCGCCAGCAGTCCGGACAGCAGCAATCAGCCCCAGCATTTT
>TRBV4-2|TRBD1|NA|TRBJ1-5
CASSQDGQGVLQPQHF
TGTGCCAGCAGCCAAGACGGACAGGGTGTACTTCAGCCCCAGCATTTT
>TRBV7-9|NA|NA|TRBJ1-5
CASSFDSNQPQHF
TGTGCCAGCAGTTTCGACAGCAATCAGCCCCAGCATTTT
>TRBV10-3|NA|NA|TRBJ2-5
CAISRDPKETQYF
TGTGCCATCAGCCGGGACCCAAAAGAGACCCAGTACTTC
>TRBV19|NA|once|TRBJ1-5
CASRKEGQPQHF
TGTGCCAGTAGAAAGGAAGGACAGCCCCAGCATTTT
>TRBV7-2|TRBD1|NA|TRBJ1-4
CASSSQGDTTNEKLFF
TGTGCCAGCAGCTCCCAGGGGGACACAACTAATGAAAAACTGTTTTTT
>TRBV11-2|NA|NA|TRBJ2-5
CASSLGRLQETQYF
TGTGCCAGCAGCTTAGGGAGACTCCAAGAGACCCAGTACTTC
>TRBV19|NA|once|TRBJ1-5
CASSTRGQSDQPQHF
TGTGCCAGTAGTACGAGGGGACAATCCGATCAGCCCCAGCATTTT
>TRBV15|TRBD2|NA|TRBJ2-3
CATSRTRRRSGGTDTQYF
TGTGCCACCAGCAGAACCCGCCGCCGTAGCGGGGGGACAGATACGCAGTATTTT
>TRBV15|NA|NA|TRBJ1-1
CATSRDRAENTEAFF
TGTGCCACCAGCAGAGATCGGGCCGAGAACACTGAAGCTTTCTTT
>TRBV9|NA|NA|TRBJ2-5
CASSALPGWGETQYF
TGTGCCAGCAGCGCCCTCCCGGGGTGGGGTGAGACCCAGTACTTC
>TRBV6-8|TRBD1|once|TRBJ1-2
CASSPPGQGSYGYTF
TGTGCCAGCAGTCCCCCGGGACAGGGTTCCTATGGCTACACCTTC
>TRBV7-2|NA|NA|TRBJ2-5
CASSFARVGETQYF
TGTGCCAGCAGCTTTGCGAGGGTCGGAGAGACCCAGTACTTC
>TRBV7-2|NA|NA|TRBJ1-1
CASSLTEGNTEAFF
TGTGCCAGCAGCTTAACTGAGGGGAACACTGAAGCTTTCTTT
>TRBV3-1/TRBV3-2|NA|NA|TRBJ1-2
CASSQESGQHYGYTF
TGTGCCAGCAGCCAAGAAAGTGGGCAACACTATGGCTACACCTTC
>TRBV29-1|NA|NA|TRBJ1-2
CSVSDSYREGGYTF
TGCAGCGTCTCGGACTCTTACCGAGAGGGAGGCTACACCTTC